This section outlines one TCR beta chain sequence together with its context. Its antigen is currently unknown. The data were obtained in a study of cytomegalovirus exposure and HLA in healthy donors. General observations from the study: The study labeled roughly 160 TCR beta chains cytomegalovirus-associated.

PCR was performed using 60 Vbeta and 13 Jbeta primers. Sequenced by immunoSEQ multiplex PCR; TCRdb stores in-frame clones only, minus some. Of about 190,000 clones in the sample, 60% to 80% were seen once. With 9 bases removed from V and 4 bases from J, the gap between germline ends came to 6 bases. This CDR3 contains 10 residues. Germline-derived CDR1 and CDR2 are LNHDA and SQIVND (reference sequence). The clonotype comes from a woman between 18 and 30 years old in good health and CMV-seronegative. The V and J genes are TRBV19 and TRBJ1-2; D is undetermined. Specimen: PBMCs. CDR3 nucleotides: TGTGCCAGCGGGATCTATGGCTACACCTTC. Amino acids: CASGIYGYTF.